This T cell receptor beta chain was captured by sequencing in a study of blood T cell repertoires in COVID-19 (dated by TCRdb to 2018 to 2021). Regarding the study in general: The collaborator samples originated in the United States, Italy and Spain and spanned the acute and convalescent phases of COVID-19. The material from the prospective study consisted of cDNA or gDNA derived from T cells, B-cell-depleted T cells, or PBMCs. The dataset comprised deeply sampled blood TCRbeta repertoires from subjects exposed to, actively infected with, or recovered from COVID-19. The repertoires were released in a freely available public database meant as a resource for research on the immune response to SARS-CoV-2. The samples were drawn from two sources: the first 160 participants of the ongoing ImmuneRACE study, and 1,000 to 1,500 subjects contributed by 6 global collaborators. A de-identified subject ID, COVID-19 status, age in years and sex were almost always included in the sample metadata. HLA class I and class II types, where available, came from metadata supplied by the sample provider rather than from assay-based typing.

TCRbeta CDR3 regions were amplified from genomic DNA using the immunoSEQ Assay, a bias-controlled multiplex PCR. The authors' analysis ran thus. The number of nucleated cells in each sample was estimated by amplification of reference gene primers within the assay. To quantify the absolute abundance of each unique TCRbeta CDR3 rearrangement, sequence reads were collapsed and filtered. For each sample, productive Simpson clonality was calculated by taking the square root of Simpson's diversity index across productive rearrangements. TCRdb re-hosts the immuneACCESS table, in-frame sequences only. Its copies lack some clones; in the studies checked, an unresolved V gene accounts for under half of them, and the cause for the rest is not known. For V, J and clone size, that table is used; D and trimming come from the DNA. This sample gives roughly 400,000 clones in total; roughly 86% of them show up just once. The top ten clonotypes cover approximately 1.5% of the sample.

Participants in the prospective study were enrolled through a virtual design, were aged roughly 18 to 100 years, and lived in approximately 24 United States geographic areas. To assign participants to cohorts, the prospective study relied on clinical history that participants themselves reported in a screening survey and a study questionnaire. ImmuneRACE Cohort 3 recovered participants were defined by two consecutive negative NP/OP PCR tests, healthcare professional clearance, or symptom resolution. In the prospective study, whole blood, serum and a nasopharyngeal or oropharyngeal swab were collected from each participant by mobile phlebotomists. Prospective study participants could optionally give additional blood draws and questionnaires over an approximately two-month period. Blood samples from the prospective study were shipped frozen or at room temperature prior to DNA extraction. Points the paper makes about the study in general: How much clinical and demographic metadata was included differed by source and by participant, and the metadata was provided uncurated.

A remark on this clone: There is no known antigen for this receptor. Within one base of it there is no much larger clone, and no base qualities were kept.

The sequence was obtained from a young woman who had recovered from COVID-19. The material sequenced was PBMCs or T cells enriched from blood (not recorded which).

The CDR3 here reads CASSEDTGGLHYGYTF. The DNA is as follows: TGTGCCAGCAGTGAAGACACCGGGGGGCTTCACTATGGCTACACCTTC. In this chain, TRBV2 is recombined with TRBJ1-2; a tentative D match to TRBD1 spans 6 bases. The CDR3 goes from the cysteine to the phenylalanine over 16 residues. Only the CDR3 portion is preserved as DNA: 48 bases, with reading frame beginning at the first base. The V end loses 1 base and the J end loses 3 bases, and a stretch of 15 bases separates them. CDR1 and CDR2, looked up from the germline V gene, are SNHLY and FYNNEI.